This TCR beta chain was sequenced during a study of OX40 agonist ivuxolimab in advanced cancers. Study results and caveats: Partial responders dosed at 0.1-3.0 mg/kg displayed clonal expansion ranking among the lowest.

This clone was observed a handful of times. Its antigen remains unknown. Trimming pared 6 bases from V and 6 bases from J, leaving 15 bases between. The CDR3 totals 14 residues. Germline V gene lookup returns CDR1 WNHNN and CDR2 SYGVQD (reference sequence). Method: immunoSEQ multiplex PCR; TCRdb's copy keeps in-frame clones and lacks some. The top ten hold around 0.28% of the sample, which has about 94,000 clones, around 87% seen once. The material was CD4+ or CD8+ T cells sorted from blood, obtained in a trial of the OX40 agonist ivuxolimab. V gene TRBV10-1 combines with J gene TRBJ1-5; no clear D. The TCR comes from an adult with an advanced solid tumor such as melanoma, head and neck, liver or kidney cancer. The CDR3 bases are TGCGCCAGCAGCGCAGGTGGCGCGGGTCAGCCCCAGCATTTT. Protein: CASSAGGAGQPQHF.